The rows below give T cell receptor beta chains drawn from one sample of a study of T cells in Graves' hyperthyroidism and ophthalmopathy. TCRdb recomputed calls from the multiplex PCR reads with MiXCR, one row per CDR3 protein. Here the sample spans under 450,000 distinct CDR3 sequences, roughly 12% being singletons. The sample consisted of blood. These TCRs come from a man under 40 with Graves' hyperthyroidism that later progressed to Graves' ophthalmopathy. CDR3s include the opening cysteine and the closing phenylalanine or tryptophan. The order of the fields is D gene, J gene, V gene, clone size, CDR3 DNA, CDR3 protein. A D gene is named only where the DNA matches it firmly. Clone size, where shown, is once, few, many, or a class for clones that have expanded.

D gene: TRBD2
J gene: TRBJ2-7
V gene: TRBV6-5
clone size: .
CDR3 DNA: TGTGCCAGCAGTTTAGCGGGGGGGCCGGACGAGCAGTACTTC
CDR3 protein: CASSLAGGPDEQYF

D gene: .
J gene: TRBJ1-1
V gene: TRBV20-1
clone size: many
CDR3 DNA: TGCAGTGCTAGGGGCGGGGATGGGGCTGAAGCTTTCTTT
CDR3 protein: CSARGGDGAEAFF

D gene: .
J gene: TRBJ1-1
V gene: TRBV18
clone size: many
CDR3 DNA: TGTGCCAGCTCACCGTCCGAATTCGGTGAAGCTTTCTTT
CDR3 protein: CASSPSEFGEAFF

D gene: .
J gene: TRBJ2-7
V gene: TRBV20-1
clone size: many
CDR3 DNA: TGCAGTGCTACTCAGACAGGTAACTCCTACGAGCAGTACTTC
CDR3 protein: CSATQTGNSYEQYF

D gene: TRBD1
J gene: TRBJ1-6
V gene: TRBV10-3
clone size: few
CDR3 DNA: TGTGCCGGGGGAGAAGGGACAGACGTCCTTTCACCCCTCCACTTT
CDR3 protein: CAGGEGTDVLSPLHF

D gene: .
J gene: TRBJ2-7
V gene: TRBV5-1
clone size: .
CDR3 DNA: TGCGCCAGCAGCTTGGCAACAGGGCACGAGCAGGACTTC
CDR3 protein: CASSLATGHEQDF

D gene: .
J gene: TRBJ1-2
V gene: TRBV5-1
clone size: .
CDR3 DNA: TGCGCCAGCAGCTTACACGGGGGGCACTATGGCTACACCTTC
CDR3 protein: CASSLHGGHYGYTF

D gene: TRBD2
J gene: TRBJ2-1
V gene: TRBV7-3
clone size: many
CDR3 DNA: TGTGCCAGCAGCTTAACCACTAGCGGGGGGGACAATGAGCAGTTCTTC
CDR3 protein: CASSLTTSGGDNEQFF

D gene: TRBD1
J gene: TRBJ2-5
V gene: TRBV19
clone size: .
CDR3 DNA: TGTGCCAGTAGATCATCCGGGACAGGGATTGGAGAGACCCAGTACTTC
CDR3 protein: CASRSSGTGIGETQYF

D gene: .
J gene: TRBJ1-2
V gene: TRBV3-1
clone size: few
CDR3 DNA: TGTGCCAGCAGCCTAGGCGCGGGTATGGCGATATATGGCTACACCTTC
CDR3 protein: CASSLGAGMAIYGYTF

D gene: TRBD2
J gene: TRBJ2-7
V gene: TRBV5-1
clone size: many
CDR3 DNA: TGCGCCAGCAGCTTAGCAAGCGGGGGGCCCGACTCCTACGAGCAGTACTTC
CDR3 protein: CASSLASGGPDSYEQYF

D gene: .
J gene: TRBJ2-3
V gene: TRBV27
clone size: many
CDR3 DNA: TGTGCCAGCAGTTTCCGGGGGCGAGATACGCAGTATTTT
CDR3 protein: CASSFRGRDTQYF

D gene: .
J gene: TRBJ1-1
V gene: TRBV20-1
clone size: .
CDR3 DNA: TGCAGTGCTAGAGTAGGGGTGGCCACTGAAGCTTTCTTT
CDR3 protein: CSARVGVATEAFF

D gene: .
J gene: TRBJ2-5
V gene: TRBV7-2
clone size: .
CDR3 DNA: TGTGCCAGCAGCTTATTAGAAACGGTTCTCCCCCCACCCCAAGAGACCCAGTACTTC
CDR3 protein: CASSLLETVLPPPQETQYF

D gene: TRBD1
J gene: TRBJ2-7
V gene: TRBV5-1
clone size: few
CDR3 DNA: TGCGCCAGCAGAGAAACAGGGGCCGAGCAGTACTTC
CDR3 protein: CASRETGAEQYF

D gene: TRBD2
J gene: TRBJ2-3
V gene: TRBV7-2
clone size: many
CDR3 DNA: TGTGCCAGCAGCCCCCCAGGCTCCAGCGGGACCAGCACAGATACGCAGTATTTT
CDR3 protein: CASSPPGSSGTSTDTQYF

D gene: TRBD1
J gene: TRBJ2-5
V gene: TRBV13
clone size: many
CDR3 DNA: TGTGCCAGCAGCTTAGGAGGGGACAGCCAAGAGACCCAGTACTTC
CDR3 protein: CASSLGGDSQETQYF